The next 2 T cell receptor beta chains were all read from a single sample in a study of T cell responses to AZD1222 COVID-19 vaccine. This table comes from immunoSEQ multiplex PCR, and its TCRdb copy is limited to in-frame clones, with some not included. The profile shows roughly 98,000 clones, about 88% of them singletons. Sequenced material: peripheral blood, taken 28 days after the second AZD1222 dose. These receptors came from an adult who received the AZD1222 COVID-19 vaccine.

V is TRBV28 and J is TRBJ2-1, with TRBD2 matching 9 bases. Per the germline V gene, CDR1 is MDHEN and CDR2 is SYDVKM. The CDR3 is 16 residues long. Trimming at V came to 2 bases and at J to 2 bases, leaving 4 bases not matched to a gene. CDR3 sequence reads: CASSLIAGEAYNEQFF. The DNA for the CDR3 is TGTGCCAGCAGTTTAATAGCGGGAGAGGCCTACAATGAGCAGTTCTTC.

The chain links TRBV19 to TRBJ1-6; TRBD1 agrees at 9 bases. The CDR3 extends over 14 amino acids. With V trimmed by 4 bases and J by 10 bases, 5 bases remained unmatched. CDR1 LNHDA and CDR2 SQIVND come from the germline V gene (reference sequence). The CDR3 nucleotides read TGTGCCAGTAGTACAACAGGGGGCCCCTCACCCCTCCACTTT. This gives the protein CASSTTGGPSPLHF.